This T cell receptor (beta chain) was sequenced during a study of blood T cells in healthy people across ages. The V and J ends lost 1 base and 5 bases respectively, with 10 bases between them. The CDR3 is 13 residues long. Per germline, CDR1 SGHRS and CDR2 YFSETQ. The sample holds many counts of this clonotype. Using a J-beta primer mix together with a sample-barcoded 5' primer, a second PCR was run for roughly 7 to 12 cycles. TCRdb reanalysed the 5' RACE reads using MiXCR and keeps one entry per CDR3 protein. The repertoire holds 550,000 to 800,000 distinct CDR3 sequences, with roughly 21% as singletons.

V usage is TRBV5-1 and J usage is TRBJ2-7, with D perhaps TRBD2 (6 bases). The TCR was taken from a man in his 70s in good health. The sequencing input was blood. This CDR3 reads CASSLLEGHEQYF. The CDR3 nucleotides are TGCGCCAGCAGCTTGTTGGAGGGGCACGAGCAGTACTTC.